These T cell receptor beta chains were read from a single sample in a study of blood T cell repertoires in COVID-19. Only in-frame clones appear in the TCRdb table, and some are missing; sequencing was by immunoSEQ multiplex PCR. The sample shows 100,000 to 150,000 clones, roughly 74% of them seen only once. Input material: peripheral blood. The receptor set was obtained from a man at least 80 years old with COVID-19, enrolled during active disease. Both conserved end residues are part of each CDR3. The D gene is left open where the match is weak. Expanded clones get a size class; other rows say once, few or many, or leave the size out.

CDR3 DNA: TGTGCCAGCAGGGGACAGGGTCTATCTAATGAAAAACTGTTTTTT; CDR3 protein: CASRGQGLSNEKLFF; clone size: NA; J gene: TRBJ1-4; V gene: TRBV2; D gene: TRBD1
CDR3 DNA: TGTGCCAGCAGTTACTCTGGGACAGGGGCGAATCAGCCCCAGCATTTT; CDR3 protein: CASSYSGTGANQPQHF; clone size: few; J gene: TRBJ1-5; V gene: TRBV6-6; D gene: TRBD1
CDR3 DNA: TGTGCCAGCAGCTTACGAGGGGGGGACTTTGAGACCCAGTACTTC; CDR3 protein: CASSLRGGDFETQYF; clone size: once; J gene: TRBJ2-5; V gene: TRBV7-3; D gene: NA
CDR3 DNA: TGTGCCAGCAGCGGTCATCGAACAGGGGAGGACTATGGCTACACCTTC; CDR3 protein: CASSGHRTGEDYGYTF; clone size: NA; J gene: TRBJ1-2; V gene: TRBV9; D gene: TRBD1
CDR3 DNA: TGTGCCAGCACACTAAGGACAGGGCCTGAAAAACTGTTTTTT; CDR3 protein: CASTLRTGPEKLFF; clone size: NA; J gene: TRBJ1-4; V gene: TRBV28; D gene: TRBD1
CDR3 DNA: TGTGCCAGTAGTATGTTAGCGGGGGACTCCTACGAGCAGTACTTC; CDR3 protein: CASSMLAGDSYEQYF; clone size: few; J gene: TRBJ2-7; V gene: TRBV19; D gene: TRBD2
CDR3 DNA: TGTGCCACCAGTGATGGGGCCAGTAGGAGCACTGAAGCTTTCTTT; CDR3 protein: CATSDGASRSTEAFF; clone size: few; J gene: TRBJ1-1; V gene: TRBV24-1; D gene: NA
CDR3 DNA: TGTGCCAGCAGGCCCCTCAGGCAGCGGGCTTACAATGAGCAGTTCTTC; CDR3 protein: CASRPLRQRAYNEQFF; clone size: few; J gene: TRBJ2-1; V gene: TRBV11-2; D gene: NA
CDR3 DNA: TGTGCCAGTAGTCCCCAGGGAAGGAATGAAAAACTGTTTTTT; CDR3 protein: CASSPQGRNEKLFF; clone size: NA; J gene: TRBJ1-4; V gene: TRBV19; D gene: NA
CDR3 DNA: TGTGCCAGCAGCTTAGTAGGAGTTCACAATGAGCAGTTCTTC; CDR3 protein: CASSLVGVHNEQFF; clone size: NA; J gene: TRBJ2-1; V gene: TRBV7-8; D gene: NA
CDR3 DNA: TGCGCCAGCAGCCTCGTATGGGGGCCCAACACCGGGGAGCTGTTTTTT; CDR3 protein: CASSLVWGPNTGELFF; clone size: NA; J gene: TRBJ2-2; V gene: TRBV5-1; D gene: NA
CDR3 DNA: TGTGCCAGCTCACGTGAGGTCCAAGAGACCCAGTACTTC; CDR3 protein: CASSREVQETQYF; clone size: NA; J gene: TRBJ2-5; V gene: TRBV18; D gene: NA
CDR3 DNA: TGCGCCAGCAGCAAGGATACAGGGAACAATGAGCAGTTCTTC; CDR3 protein: CASSKDTGNNEQFF; clone size: NA; J gene: TRBJ2-1; V gene: TRBV10-1; D gene: NA
CDR3 DNA: TGTGCTAGCAGCTCGGGAGGGGGCGATGAGCAGTTCTTC; CDR3 protein: CASSSGGGDEQFF; clone size: NA; J gene: TRBJ2-1; V gene: TRBV7-7; D gene: NA
CDR3 DNA: TGCGCCACCGCGGGACAGGAGAATTCACCCCTCCACTTT; CDR3 protein: CATAGQENSPLHF; clone size: NA; J gene: TRBJ1-6; V gene: TRBV10-2; D gene: TRBD1
CDR3 DNA: TGCGCCAGCGGGGCCAGAACGGAGACCCAGTACTTC; CDR3 protein: CASGARTETQYF; clone size: NA; J gene: TRBJ2-5; V gene: TRBV23-1; D gene: NA
CDR3 DNA: TGCGCCAGCAGTGAGTCGGGCAGGGGCTCCTACGAGCAGTACTTC; CDR3 protein: CASSESGRGSYEQYF; clone size: NA; J gene: TRBJ2-7; V gene: TRBV10-1; D gene: NA
CDR3 DNA: TGTGCCAGCAGCAGTACAGGGGCCCTGGGGAATCAGCCCCAGCATTTT; CDR3 protein: CASSSTGALGNQPQHF; clone size: NA; J gene: TRBJ1-5; V gene: TRBV11-2; D gene: TRBD1
CDR3 DNA: TGTGCCAGTAGTTCAAACAGGGGCGCCTCCTCCTACAATGAGCAGTTCTTC; CDR3 protein: CASSSNRGASSYNEQFF; clone size: few; J gene: TRBJ2-1; V gene: TRBV19; D gene: TRBD1
CDR3 DNA: TGTGCCAGCAGCTTCCGTCCGGGAGGGTCCTACAATGAGCAGTTCTTC; CDR3 protein: CASSFRPGGSYNEQFF; clone size: NA; J gene: TRBJ2-1; V gene: TRBV6-6; D gene: TRBD2
CDR3 DNA: TGCGCCAGCAGCCAAGTCCTCGACAGGGGGCTTCACTATGGCTACACCTTC; CDR3 protein: CASSQVLDRGLHYGYTF; clone size: NA; J gene: TRBJ1-2; V gene: TRBV4-1; D gene: TRBD1
CDR3 DNA: TGTGCCAGCAGCCAGGGACAGGGACGGGCCACTGAAGCTTTCTTT; CDR3 protein: CASSQGQGRATEAFF; clone size: NA; J gene: TRBJ1-1; V gene: TRBV5-5; D gene: TRBD1
CDR3 DNA: TGTGCCAGCAGTGAAAAAGGGGTCCTCTATGGCTACACCTTC; CDR3 protein: CASSEKGVLYGYTF; clone size: NA; J gene: TRBJ1-2; V gene: TRBV25-1; D gene: NA
CDR3 DNA: TGTGCCAGCAGTTTAAAGGGGGCGACTCAGCCCCAGCATTTT; CDR3 protein: CASSLKGATQPQHF; clone size: few; J gene: TRBJ1-5; V gene: TRBV27; D gene: TRBD1
CDR3 DNA: TGTGCCAGCAGCTTAGGAGGGACAGTCGGCAACGAGCAGTACTTC; CDR3 protein: CASSLGGTVGNEQYF; clone size: NA; J gene: TRBJ2-7; V gene: TRBV11-2; D gene: TRBD1
CDR3 DNA: TGTGCCAGCAGTGATGGCAGGGGGCGGGAGACCCAGTACTTC; CDR3 protein: CASSDGRGRETQYF; clone size: NA; J gene: TRBJ2-5; V gene: TRBV6-1; D gene: TRBD1
CDR3 DNA: TGTGCCAGCAGGCTGAGGACTAGCGGAGCTTCCTACGAGCAGTACTTC; CDR3 protein: CASRLRTSGASYEQYF; clone size: NA; J gene: TRBJ2-7; V gene: TRBV28; D gene: TRBD2
CDR3 DNA: TGTGCCAGTAGCAGACTAGCGGGAGACGAGCAGTACTTC; CDR3 protein: CASSRLAGDEQYF; clone size: once; J gene: TRBJ2-7; V gene: TRBV19; D gene: TRBD2
CDR3 DNA: TGTGCCAGCAGCGATAGCGGGAGGGCCTCCTACGAGCAGTACTTC; CDR3 protein: CASSDSGRASYEQYF; clone size: NA; J gene: TRBJ2-7; V gene: TRBV7-9; D gene: TRBD2
CDR3 DNA: TGCGCCAGCAGAAGGGGCCCCCTTTCCACAGATACGCAGTATTTT; CDR3 protein: CASRRGPLSTDTQYF; clone size: NA; J gene: TRBJ2-3; V gene: TRBV5-1; D gene: NA
CDR3 DNA: TGTGCCAGCAGCCAACCGGAACAGGAGCAGTTCTTC; CDR3 protein: CASSQPEQEQFF; clone size: NA; J gene: TRBJ2-1; V gene: TRBV3-1/TRBV3-2; D gene: NA
CDR3 DNA: TGCGCCAGCAGCCAAGAAGAGAGTTTCACAGATACGCAGTATTTT; CDR3 protein: CASSQEESFTDTQYF; clone size: once; J gene: TRBJ2-3; V gene: TRBV4-1; D gene: NA
CDR3 DNA: TGTGCCAGCAGCCCGAATTCCGGCCCTATAGCGGGAGGACAAGAGACCCAGTACTTC; CDR3 protein: CASSPNSGPIAGGQETQYF; clone size: NA; J gene: TRBJ2-5; V gene: TRBV5-4; D gene: TRBD2
CDR3 DNA: TGTGCCAGCAGTCCTATGGGACAGGGGGAGCAGCCCCAGCATTTT; CDR3 protein: CASSPMGQGEQPQHF; clone size: NA; J gene: TRBJ1-5; V gene: TRBV28; D gene: TRBD1
CDR3 DNA: TGTGCCAGCTCACCGCGAGGGACAGCGACCTCTAACTATGGCTACACCTTC; CDR3 protein: CASSPRGTATSNYGYTF; clone size: NA; J gene: TRBJ1-2; V gene: TRBV18; D gene: TRBD1
CDR3 DNA: TGTGCCAGCAGCGGTACAGGGAGCACTGAAGCTTTCTTT; CDR3 protein: CASSGTGSTEAFF; clone size: NA; J gene: TRBJ1-1; V gene: TRBV7-3; D gene: NA
CDR3 DNA: TGTGCCAGCAGCGTCTCCCTGGGCCGAGTTACTAGCGGCACAGATACGCAGTATTTT; CDR3 protein: CASSVSLGRVTSGTDTQYF; clone size: few; J gene: TRBJ2-3; V gene: TRBV9; D gene: TRBD2
CDR3 DNA: TGTGCCAGCTCACCAGGGTCACGGGGAGGGACTGAAGCTTTCTTT; CDR3 protein: CASSPGSRGGTEAFF; clone size: NA; J gene: TRBJ1-1; V gene: TRBV18; D gene: NA
CDR3 DNA: TGTGCCAGCAGTGAGACGCGGCTTAATTCACCCCTCCACTTT; CDR3 protein: CASSETRLNSPLHF; clone size: NA; J gene: TRBJ1-6; V gene: TRBV2; D gene: NA
CDR3 DNA: TGCGCCAGCAGCCAATTCCCCCCACTAGCGACTGGCACAGATACGCAGTATTTT; CDR3 protein: CASSQFPPLATGTDTQYF; clone size: NA; J gene: TRBJ2-3; V gene: TRBV4-3; D gene: TRBD2
CDR3 DNA: TGCGCCAGCAGCCCCACAGGGGACACAGATACGCAGTATTTT; CDR3 protein: CASSPTGDTDTQYF; clone size: NA; J gene: TRBJ2-3; V gene: TRBV5-1; D gene: TRBD1
CDR3 DNA: TGTGCCAGCAGTTTAGGCGGCTCATACACCGGGGAGCTGTTTTTT; CDR3 protein: CASSLGGSYTGELFF; clone size: NA; J gene: TRBJ2-2; V gene: TRBV28; D gene: NA
CDR3 DNA: TGTGCCAGCAGTTCGGCCTGGGAGGGACGGGGTGGCGAGCAGTACTTC; CDR3 protein: CASSSAWEGRGGEQYF; clone size: NA; J gene: TRBJ2-7; V gene: TRBV28; D gene: TRBD2
CDR3 DNA: TGTGCCAGCAGTATTACACAGTATAGCAATCAGCCCCAGCATTTT; CDR3 protein: CASSITQYSNQPQHF; clone size: NA; J gene: TRBJ1-5; V gene: TRBV6-5; D gene: NA
CDR3 DNA: TGTGCCACCAGTGACCCCGGGTCAGAAGGGGATGAAAAACTGTTTTTT; CDR3 protein: CATSDPGSEGDEKLFF; clone size: once; J gene: TRBJ1-4; V gene: TRBV24-1; D gene: NA
CDR3 DNA: TGTGCCAGCAGCAAAGAAAGGGACAGATCTCTCTCTGGGGCCAACGTCCTGACTTTC; CDR3 protein: CASSKERDRSLSGANVLTF; clone size: NA; J gene: TRBJ2-6; V gene: TRBV21-1; D gene: NA
CDR3 DNA: TGTGCCAGCAGCCCTGGGACAACGAACACTGAAGCTTTCTTT; CDR3 protein: CASSPGTTNTEAFF; clone size: NA; J gene: TRBJ1-1; V gene: TRBV7-2; D gene: NA
CDR3 DNA: TGTGCCAGCAGCGTAGCACTGAGCCAAGAGACCCAGTACTTC; CDR3 protein: CASSVALSQETQYF; clone size: NA; J gene: TRBJ2-5; V gene: TRBV9; D gene: NA